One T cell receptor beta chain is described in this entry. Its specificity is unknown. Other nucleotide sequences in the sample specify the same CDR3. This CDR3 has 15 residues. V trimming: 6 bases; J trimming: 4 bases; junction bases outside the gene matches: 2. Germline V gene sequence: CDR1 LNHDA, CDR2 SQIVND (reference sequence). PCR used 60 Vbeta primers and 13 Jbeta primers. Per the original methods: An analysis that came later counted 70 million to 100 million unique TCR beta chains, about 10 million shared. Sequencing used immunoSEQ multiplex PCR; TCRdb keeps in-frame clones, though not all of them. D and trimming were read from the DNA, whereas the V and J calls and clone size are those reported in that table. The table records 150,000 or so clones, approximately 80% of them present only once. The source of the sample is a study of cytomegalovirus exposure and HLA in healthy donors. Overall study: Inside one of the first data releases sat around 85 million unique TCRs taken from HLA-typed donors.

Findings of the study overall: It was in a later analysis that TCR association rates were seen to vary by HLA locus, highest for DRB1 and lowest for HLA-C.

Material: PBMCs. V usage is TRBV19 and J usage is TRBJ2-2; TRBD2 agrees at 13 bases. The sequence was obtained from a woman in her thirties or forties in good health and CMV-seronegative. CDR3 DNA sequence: TGTGCCAGTAGCACTAGCGGGAGGGCCACCGGGGAGCTGTTTTTT. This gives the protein CASSTSGRATGELFF. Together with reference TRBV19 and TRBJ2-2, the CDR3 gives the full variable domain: DGGITQSPKYLFRKEGQNVTLSCEQNLNHDAMYWYRQDPGQGLRLIYYSQIVNDFQKGDIAEGYSVSREKKESFPLTVTSAQKNPTAFYLCASSTSGRATGELFFGEGSRLTVL.